The sequence of this T cell receptor beta chain was determined in a study of chemoradiotherapy in HPV16-positive cancers. General study findings and limits: During treatment, candidate HPV-specific clones and E7-related motifs expanded in tumor.

TCRdb's copy holds only in-frame clones and misses some; the assay was immunoSEQ multiplex PCR. Among around 62,000 clones listed, approximately 91% were seen once. A note on this clone: As yet, its antigen is unknown.

Per the germline V gene, CDR1 is SGHRS and CDR2 is YFSETQ. CDR3 length: 18 residues. Trimming cost V 3 bases and J 0 bases; bases outside gene matches: 7. This specimen was blood, taken from a patient who underwent chemoradiotherapy. The receptor was isolated from a human donor with HPV-associated anogenital cancer. The chain couples TRBV5-1 to TRBJ2-6; TRBD1 agrees at 9 bases. The CDR3 bases are TGCGCCAGCAGCTCCACAGGGGACAGGGCCTCTGGGGCCAACGTCCTGACTTTC. Amino acids: CASSSTGDRASGANVLTF.